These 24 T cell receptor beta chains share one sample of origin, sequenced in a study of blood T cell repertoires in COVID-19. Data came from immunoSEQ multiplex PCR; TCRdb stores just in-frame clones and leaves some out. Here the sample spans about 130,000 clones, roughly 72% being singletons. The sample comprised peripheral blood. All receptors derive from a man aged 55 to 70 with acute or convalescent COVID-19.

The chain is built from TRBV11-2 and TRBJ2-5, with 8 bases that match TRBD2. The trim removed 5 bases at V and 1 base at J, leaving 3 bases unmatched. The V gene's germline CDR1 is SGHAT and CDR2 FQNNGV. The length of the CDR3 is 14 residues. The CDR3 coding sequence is TGTGCCAGCAGCCCGGGACTAGTCCAAGAGACCCAGTACTTC. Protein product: CASSPGLVQETQYF.

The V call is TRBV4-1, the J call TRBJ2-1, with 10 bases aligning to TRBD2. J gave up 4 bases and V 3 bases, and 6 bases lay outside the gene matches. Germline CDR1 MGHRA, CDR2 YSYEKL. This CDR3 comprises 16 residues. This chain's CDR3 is CASSQATSGDYNEQFF. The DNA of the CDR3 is TGCGCCAGCAGCCAGGCCACTAGCGGGGATTACAATGAGCAGTTCTTC.

The CDR3 sequence: CASSLGTANEKLFF. The DNA of the CDR3 is TGCGCCAGCAGCTTAGGGACAGCGAATGAAAAACTGTTTTTT. V usage is TRBV5-1 and J usage is TRBJ1-4, with TRBD1 matching 7 bases. Germline-derived CDR1 and CDR2 are SGHRS and YFSETQ. This CDR3 is built from 14 residues. After removal of 2 bases from V and 5 bases from J, the junction contained 3 bases not matched to a gene.

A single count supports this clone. CDR3 region: CASSTLAGGEQYF. CDR3 in DNA: TGTGCCAGTAGTACCCTAGCGGGAGGCGAGCAGTACTTC. The chain couples TRBV19 to TRBJ2-7; TRBD2 matches 11 bases. Germline CDR1 LNHDA, CDR2 SQIVND (reference sequence). The CDR3 sequence is 13 residues long. Losses at the gene ends were 4 bases for V and 6 bases for J; bases not matched to a gene: 2.

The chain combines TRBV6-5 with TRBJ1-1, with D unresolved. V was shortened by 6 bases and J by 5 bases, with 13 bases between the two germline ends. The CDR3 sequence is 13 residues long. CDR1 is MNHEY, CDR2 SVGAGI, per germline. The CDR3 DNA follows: TGTGCCAGCAGAGATAGATGGTGGACTGAAGCTTTCTTT. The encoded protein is CASRDRWWTEAFF.

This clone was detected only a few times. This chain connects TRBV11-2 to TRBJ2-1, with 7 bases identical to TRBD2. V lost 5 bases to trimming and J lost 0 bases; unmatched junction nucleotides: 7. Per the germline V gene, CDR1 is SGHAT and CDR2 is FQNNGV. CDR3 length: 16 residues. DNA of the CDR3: TGTGCCAGCAGCACCCGGGAGGCGGCCTCCTACAATGAGCAGTTCTTC. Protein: CASSTREAASYNEQFF.

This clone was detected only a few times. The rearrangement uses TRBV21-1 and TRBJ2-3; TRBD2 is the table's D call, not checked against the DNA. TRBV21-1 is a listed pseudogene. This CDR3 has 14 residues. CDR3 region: CASSGGACWDTQYF. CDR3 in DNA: TGTGCCAGCAGCGGAGGGGCTTGTTGGGATACGCAGTATTTT.

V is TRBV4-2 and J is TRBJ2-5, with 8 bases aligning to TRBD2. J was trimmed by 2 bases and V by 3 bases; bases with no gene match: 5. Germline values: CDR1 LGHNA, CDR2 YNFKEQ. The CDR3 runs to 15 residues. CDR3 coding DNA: TGTGCCAGCAGCCAGGTAGCGGGGAAACAAGAGACCCAGTACTTC. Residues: CASSQVAGKQETQYF.

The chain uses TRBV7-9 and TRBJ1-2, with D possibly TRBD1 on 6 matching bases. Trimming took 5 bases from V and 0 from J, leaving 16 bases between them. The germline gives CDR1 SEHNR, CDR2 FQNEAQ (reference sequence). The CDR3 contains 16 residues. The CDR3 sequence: CASSLPTGKSNYGYTF. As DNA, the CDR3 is TGTGCCAGCAGCCTACCTACAGGGAAGTCTAACTATGGCTACACCTTC.

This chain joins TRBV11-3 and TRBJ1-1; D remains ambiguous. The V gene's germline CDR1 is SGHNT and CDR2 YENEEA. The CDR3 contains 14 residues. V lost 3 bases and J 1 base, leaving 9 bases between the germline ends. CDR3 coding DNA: TGTGCCAGCAGCTTCGCCAGTTCGAACACTGAAGCTTTCTTT. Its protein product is CASSFASSNTEAFF.

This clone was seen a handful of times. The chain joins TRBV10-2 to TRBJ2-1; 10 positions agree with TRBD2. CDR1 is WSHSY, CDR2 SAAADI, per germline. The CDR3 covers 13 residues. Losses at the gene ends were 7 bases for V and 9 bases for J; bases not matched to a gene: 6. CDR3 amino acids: CASMLAGASEQFF. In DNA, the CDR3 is TGCGCCAGCATGCTAGCGGGAGCTAGTGAGCAGTTCTTC.

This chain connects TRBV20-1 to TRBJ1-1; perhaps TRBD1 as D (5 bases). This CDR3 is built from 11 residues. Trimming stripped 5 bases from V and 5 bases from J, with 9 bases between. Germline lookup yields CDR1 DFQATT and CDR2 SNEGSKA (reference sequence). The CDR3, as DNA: TGCAGTGCTCAGCGACAGACTGAAGCTTTCTTT. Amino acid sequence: CSAQRQTEAFF.

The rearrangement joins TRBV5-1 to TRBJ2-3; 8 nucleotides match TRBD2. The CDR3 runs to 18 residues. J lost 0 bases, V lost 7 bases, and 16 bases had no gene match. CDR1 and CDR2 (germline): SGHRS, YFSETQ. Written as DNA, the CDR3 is TGCGCCAGCGCCCGCAGCGGGGGCGCCAAAAGAAGCACAGATACGCAGTATTTT. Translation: CASARSGGAKRSTDTQYF.

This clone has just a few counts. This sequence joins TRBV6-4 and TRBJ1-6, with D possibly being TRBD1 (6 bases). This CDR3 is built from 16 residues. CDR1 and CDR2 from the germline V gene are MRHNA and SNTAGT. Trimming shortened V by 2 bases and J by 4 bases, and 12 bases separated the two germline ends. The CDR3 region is CASSDQDRTYNSPLHF. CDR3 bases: TGTGCCAGCAGTGACCAAGACAGGACTTATAATTCACCCCTCCACTTT.

DNA of the CDR3: TGTGCCAGCCGACTCGGACAGGGGATCTACGAGCAGTACTTC. It codes for CASRLGQGIYEQYF. This chain connects TRBV21-1 to TRBJ2-7; the table names TRBD1, a call not compared with the DNA. TRBV21-1 is an annotated pseudogene. CDR3 size: 14 residues.

As DNA, the CDR3 is TGTGCCAGCAGTTACTCGGGTCAGGGATACTACGAGCAGTACTTC. Protein: CASSYSGQGYYEQYF. The gene calls are TRBV6-6 and TRBJ2-7; weak D call: TRBD1 (5 bases). From germline, CDR1 is MNHNY and CDR2 SVGAGI (reference sequence). The V end was cut by 0 bases, the J end by 3 bases, with 12 bases between. The CDR3 has 15 residues.

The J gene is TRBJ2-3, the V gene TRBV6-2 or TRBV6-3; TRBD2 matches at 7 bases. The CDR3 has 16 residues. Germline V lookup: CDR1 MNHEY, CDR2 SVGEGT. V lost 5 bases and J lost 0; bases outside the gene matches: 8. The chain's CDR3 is CASSIRREWSTDTQYF. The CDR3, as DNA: TGTGCCAGCAGTATCAGGCGGGAGTGGAGCACAGATACGCAGTATTTT.

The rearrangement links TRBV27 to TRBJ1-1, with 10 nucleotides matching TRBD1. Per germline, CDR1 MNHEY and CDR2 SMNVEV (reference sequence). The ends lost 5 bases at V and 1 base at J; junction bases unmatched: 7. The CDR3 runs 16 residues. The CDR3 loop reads CASSPYDRGRNTEAFF. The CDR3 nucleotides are TGTGCCAGCAGTCCCTATGACAGGGGGCGGAACACTGAAGCTTTCTTT.

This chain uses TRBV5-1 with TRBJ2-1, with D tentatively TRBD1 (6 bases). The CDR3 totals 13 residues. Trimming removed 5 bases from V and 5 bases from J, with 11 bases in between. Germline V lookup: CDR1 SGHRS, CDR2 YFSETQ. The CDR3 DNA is TGCGCCAGCAGACAGGGTGTTAACAATGAGCAGTTCTTC. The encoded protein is CASRQGVNNEQFF.

The DNA of the CDR3 is TGTGCCAGTTCGGATCGGGTCAATGAGCAGTTCTTC. It yields the protein CASSDRVNEQFF. The rearrangement links TRBV19 to TRBJ2-1, with D unresolved. V gave up 8 bases and J gave up 6 bases, with 11 bases separating them. This CDR3 is built from 12 residues. CDR1 is LNHDA and CDR2 is SQIVND in the germline V gene (reference sequence).

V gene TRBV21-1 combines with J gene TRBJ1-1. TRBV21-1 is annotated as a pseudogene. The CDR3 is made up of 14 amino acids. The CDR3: CASSKGGGVTEAFF. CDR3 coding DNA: TGTGCCAGCAGCAAAGGGGGGGGTGTGACTGAAGCTTTCTTT.

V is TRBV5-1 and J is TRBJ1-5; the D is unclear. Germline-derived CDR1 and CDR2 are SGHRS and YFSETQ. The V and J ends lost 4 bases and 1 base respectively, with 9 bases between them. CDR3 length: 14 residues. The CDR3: CASSPGTSNQPQHF. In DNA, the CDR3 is TGCGCCAGCAGCCCGGGAACCAGCAATCAGCCCCAGCATTTT.

The CDR3 DNA sequence: TGTGCCAGCAGGTACACCGGGACAGATGGCTACACCTTC. Protein sequence: CASRYTGTDGYTF. The chain links TRBV6-5 to TRBJ1-2; 7 bases map to TRBD1. Germline CDR1 is MNHEY and CDR2 is SVGAGI. Losses at the gene ends were 6 bases for V and 6 bases for J; bases not matched to a gene: 7. There are 13 residues in the CDR3.

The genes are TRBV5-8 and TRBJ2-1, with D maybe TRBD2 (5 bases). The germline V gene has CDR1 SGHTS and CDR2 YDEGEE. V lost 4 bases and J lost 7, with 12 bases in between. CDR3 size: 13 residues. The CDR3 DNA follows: TGTGCCAGCAGCAAGTGGTTAGCGAATGAGCAGTTCTTC. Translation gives CASSKWLANEQFF.